This TCR beta chain was obtained from a study of blood T cell repertoires in COVID-19. This CDR3 region has 15 residues. With 0 bases removed from V and 7 bases from J, the gap between germline ends came to 13 bases. Germline assignment: CDR1 GTSNPN and CDR2 SVGIG (reference sequence). Using immunoSEQ multiplex PCR, the repertoire was profiled, and TCRdb retains in-frame clones only, with some absent. The table lists under 90,000 clones, approximately 91% of them singletons. The sequence was obtained from a man in his 70s with active or convalescent COVID-19. This chain uses TRBV30 with TRBJ1-6, with TRBD1 as a possible D gene (6 bases). Specimen: peripheral blood. The CDR3 loop reads CAWSVLTGKNSPLHF. The CDR3 DNA reads as TGTGCCTGGAGTGTACTGACAGGCAAGAATTCACCCCTCCACTTT. The full variable domain, with the rest looked up from reference TRBV30 and TRBJ1-6, is SQTIHQWPATLVQPVGSPLSLECTVEGTSNPNLYWYRQAAGRGLQLLFYSVGIGQISSEVPQNLSASRPQDRQFILSSKKLLLSDSGFYLCAWSVLTGKNSPLHFGNGTRLTVT.